The rows below give T cell receptor beta chains drawn from one sample of a study of T-cell memory formation after mild COVID-19. In TCRdb, the 5' RACE reads were re-called with MiXCR into one record per CDR3 protein. The table records roughly 450,000 distinct CDR3 sequences, more than 15% of them present only once. The sample comprised PBMCs or a T cell subset sorted from them (not recorded which). The origin of the receptors is a man younger than 35 who had mild COVID-19 (a few samples of this study predate the infection). Cell type and time point are not known. CDR3s include the opening cysteine and the closing phenylalanine or tryptophan. A D gene is named only where the DNA matches it firmly. The listing skips clone size in some rows; elsewhere it reads once, few, many or a size class.

v_call: TRBV7-2
clone_size: many
d_call: .
j_call: TRBJ2-1
cdr3_aa: CASSLAWTRGNEQFF
cdr3_nt: TGTGCCAGCAGCTTAGCTTGGACTAGGGGGAATGAGCAGTTCTTC

v_call: TRBV3-1
clone_size: .
d_call: .
j_call: TRBJ1-3
cdr3_aa: CASSQGWQRSGNTIYF
cdr3_nt: TGTGCCAGCAGCCAAGGCTGGCAGCGCTCTGGAAACACCATATATTTT

v_call: TRBV7-9
clone_size: few
d_call: TRBD1
j_call: TRBJ1-6
cdr3_aa: CASRSTGGNSPLHF
cdr3_nt: TGTGCCAGCAGATCCACAGGGGGTAATTCACCCCTCCACTTT

v_call: TRBV7-2
clone_size: few
d_call: .
j_call: TRBJ2-3
cdr3_aa: CASRPLASTDTQYF
cdr3_nt: TGTGCCAGCAGGCCCCTAGCAAGCACAGATACGCAGTATTTT

v_call: TRBV4-2
clone_size: .
d_call: .
j_call: TRBJ1-5
cdr3_aa: CASSQEDRINQPQHF
cdr3_nt: TGTGCCAGCAGCCAGGAAGACAGGATCAATCAGCCCCAGCATTTT

v_call: TRBV7-7
clone_size: few
d_call: TRBD1
j_call: TRBJ2-1
cdr3_aa: CASSLVAGGIGEQFF
cdr3_nt: TGTGCCAGCAGCTTAGTGGCAGGGGGAATCGGTGAGCAGTTCTTC

v_call: TRBV5-4
clone_size: .
d_call: TRBD1
j_call: TRBJ2-7
cdr3_aa: CASSFGQGGVYEQYF
cdr3_nt: TGTGCCAGCAGCTTCGGACAGGGTGGAGTATACGAGCAGTACTTC

v_call: TRBV5-1
clone_size: .
d_call: .
j_call: TRBJ1-2
cdr3_aa: CASSRDPGKDYGYTF
cdr3_nt: TGCGCCAGCAGCCGGGACCCTGGCAAGGACTATGGCTACACCTTC

v_call: TRBV13
clone_size: .
d_call: .
j_call: TRBJ1-2
cdr3_aa: CASSLTGGPRYGYTF
cdr3_nt: TGTGCCAGCAGTCTGACGGGAGGACCCCGCTATGGCTACACCTTC

v_call: TRBV18
clone_size: few
d_call: .
j_call: TRBJ2-3
cdr3_aa: CASSPWMGTDTQYF
cdr3_nt: TGTGCCAGCTCACCGTGGATGGGCACAGATACGCAGTATTTT

v_call: TRBV2
clone_size: .
d_call: TRBD1
j_call: TRBJ2-1
cdr3_aa: CASLGPGGTYNEQFF
cdr3_nt: TGTGCCAGCTTGGGTCCAGGGGGTACCTACAATGAGCAGTTCTTC

v_call: TRBV6-6
clone_size: few
d_call: .
j_call: TRBJ1-3
cdr3_aa: CASSYAMGNTGNTIYF
cdr3_nt: TGTGCCAGCAGTTACGCGATGGGAAACACTGGAAACACCATATATTTT

v_call: TRBV14
clone_size: .
d_call: .
j_call: TRBJ2-4
cdr3_aa: CASNLGPRVAKNIQYF
cdr3_nt: TGTGCCAGCAATCTTGGCCCCCGGGTAGCCAAAAACATTCAGTACTTC

v_call: TRBV5-1
clone_size: .
d_call: .
j_call: TRBJ1-1
cdr3_aa: CASRYGTEAFF
cdr3_nt: TGCGCCAGCAGGTACGGGACTGAAGCTTTCTTT

v_call: TRBV5-1
clone_size: .
d_call: .
j_call: TRBJ1-3
cdr3_aa: CASRTAGSGNTIYF
cdr3_nt: TGCGCCAGCCGAACGGCGGGATCTGGAAACACCATATATTTT

v_call: TRBV9
clone_size: few
d_call: TRBD2
j_call: TRBJ2-1
cdr3_aa: CASSAGGGDYNEQFF
cdr3_nt: TGTGCCAGCAGCGCCGGCGGGGGAGATTACAATGAGCAGTTCTTC

v_call: TRBV20-1
clone_size: .
d_call: TRBD1
j_call: TRBJ1-4
cdr3_aa: CSAPNRGGVREKLFF
cdr3_nt: TGCAGTGCGCCAAACAGGGGTGGAGTTCGGGAAAAACTGTTTTTT

v_call: TRBV9
clone_size: few
d_call: .
j_call: TRBJ2-2
cdr3_aa: CASSPDGLNTGELFF
cdr3_nt: TGTGCCAGCAGCCCAGACGGCCTGAACACCGGGGAGCTGTTTTTT

v_call: TRBV20-1
clone_size: .
d_call: .
j_call: TRBJ1-5
cdr3_aa: CSARTGYSNQPQHF
cdr3_nt: TGCAGTGCTAGAACGGGATATAGCAATCAGCCCCAGCATTTT

v_call: TRBV7-2
clone_size: many
d_call: .
j_call: TRBJ1-2
cdr3_aa: CASSPREGYGYTF
cdr3_nt: TGTGCCAGCAGCCCCAGGGAGGGTTATGGCTACACCTTC

v_call: TRBV4-2
clone_size: .
d_call: TRBD1
j_call: TRBJ1-5
cdr3_aa: CASSLHWDRGEGGNQPQHF
cdr3_nt: TGTGCCAGCAGTCTCCACTGGGACAGGGGAGAGGGCGGCAATCAGCCCCAGCATTTT

v_call: TRBV5-1
clone_size: many
d_call: TRBD2
j_call: TRBJ2-1
cdr3_aa: CASSLGTSGRNEQFF
cdr3_nt: TGCGCCAGCAGCTTGGGGACTAGCGGGCGCAATGAGCAGTTCTTC

v_call: TRBV7-8
clone_size: .
d_call: .
j_call: TRBJ1-3
cdr3_aa: CASSLARPSAGNTIYF
cdr3_nt: TGTGCCAGCAGCTTAGCGCGTCCTAGCGCTGGAAACACCATATATTTT

v_call: TRBV4-1
clone_size: few
d_call: TRBD1
j_call: TRBJ1-6
cdr3_aa: CASSRRSRDRDSPLHF
cdr3_nt: TGCGCCAGCAGCCGACGGAGCCGGGACAGGGATTCACCCCTCCACTTT

v_call: TRBV27
clone_size: few
d_call: .
j_call: TRBJ2-1
cdr3_aa: CASSFQTSSYNEQFF
cdr3_nt: TGTGCCAGCAGTTTTCAAACGAGCTCCTACAATGAGCAGTTCTTC

v_call: TRBV12-3/TRBV12-4
clone_size: .
d_call: .
j_call: TRBJ1-1
cdr3_aa: CASRLSVQRPKHTEAFF
cdr3_nt: TGTGCCAGCAGACTGAGCGTCCAGAGGCCTAAGCACACTGAAGCTTTCTTT

v_call: TRBV18
clone_size: few
d_call: TRBD2
j_call: TRBJ2-1
cdr3_aa: CASSPRGGTSYNEQFF
cdr3_nt: TGTGCCAGCTCACCCCGGGGGGGTACCTCCTACAATGAGCAGTTCTTC

v_call: TRBV20-1
clone_size: .
d_call: TRBD1
j_call: TRBJ2-5
cdr3_aa: CSAPTGTGRETQYF
cdr3_nt: TGCAGTGCTCCCACCGGGACAGGGAGGGAGACCCAGTACTTC

v_call: TRBV13
clone_size: .
d_call: TRBD1
j_call: TRBJ1-4
cdr3_aa: CASSPPDRAFDEKLFF
cdr3_nt: TGTGCCAGCAGCCCCCCCGACAGGGCGTTTGATGAAAAACTGTTTTTT